This T cell receptor beta chain stems from a study of blood T cell repertoires in COVID-19. Study summary: Samples of COVID-19 (acute and convalescent) were obtained from the United States, Italy and Spain.

Seattle's cohort entered during active infection and was followed longitudinally. Germline V CDR1 and CDR2: KGHDR, SFDVKD. After removal of 5 bases from V and 9 bases from J, the junction contained 6 bases not matched to a gene. There are 15 residues in the CDR3. Original handling: Estimation of nucleated cell counts relied on the amplification of reference gene primers. The assay was immunoSEQ multiplex PCR, and TCRdb's table has in-frame clones only and misses some. Clone size and the V and J calls come from that table; the DNA yielded D and trimming. The data contain 150,000 to 200,000 clones, roughly 84% of them singletons.

This clonotype was sampled from a woman in her forties or fifties with COVID-19, enrolled during active disease. The specimen was peripheral blood. This chain uses TRBV24-1 with TRBJ2-1; 13 nucleotides line up with TRBD2. This CDR3 is CATSGTSGGASEQFF. The DNA for the CDR3 is TGTGCCACCAGTGGTACTAGCGGGGGGGCAAGTGAGCAGTTCTTC.